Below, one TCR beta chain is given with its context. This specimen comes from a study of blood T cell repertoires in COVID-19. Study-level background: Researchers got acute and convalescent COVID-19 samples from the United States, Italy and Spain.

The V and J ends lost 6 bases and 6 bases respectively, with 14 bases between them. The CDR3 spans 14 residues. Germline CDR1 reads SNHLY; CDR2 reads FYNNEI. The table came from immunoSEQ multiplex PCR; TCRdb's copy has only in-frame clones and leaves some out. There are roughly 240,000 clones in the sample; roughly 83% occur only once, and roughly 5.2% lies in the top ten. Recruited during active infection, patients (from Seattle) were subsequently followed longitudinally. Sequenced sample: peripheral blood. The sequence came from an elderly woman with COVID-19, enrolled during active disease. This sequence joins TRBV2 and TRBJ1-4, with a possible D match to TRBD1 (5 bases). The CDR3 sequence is CASSPDRGDEKLFF. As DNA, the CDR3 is TGTGCCAGCAGCCCTGACCGGGGGGATGAAAAACTGTTTTTT.